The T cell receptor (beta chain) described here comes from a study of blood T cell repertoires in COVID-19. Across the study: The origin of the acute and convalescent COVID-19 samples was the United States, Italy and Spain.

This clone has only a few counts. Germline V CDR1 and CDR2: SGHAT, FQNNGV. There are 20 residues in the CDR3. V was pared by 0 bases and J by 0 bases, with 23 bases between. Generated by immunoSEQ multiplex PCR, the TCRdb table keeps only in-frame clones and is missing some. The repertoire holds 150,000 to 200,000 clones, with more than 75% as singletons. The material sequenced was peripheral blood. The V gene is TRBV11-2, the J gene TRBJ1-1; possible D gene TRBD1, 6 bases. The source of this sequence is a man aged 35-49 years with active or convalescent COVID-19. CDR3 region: CASSLDRVRQGKAMNTEAFF. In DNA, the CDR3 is TGTGCCAGCAGCTTAGATAGGGTCCGGCAGGGGAAAGCTATGAACACTGAAGCTTTCTTT. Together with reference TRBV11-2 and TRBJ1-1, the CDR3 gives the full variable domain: EAGVAQSPRYKIIEKRQSVAFWCNPISGHATLYWYQQILGQGPKLLIQFQNNGVVDDSQLPKDRFSAERLKGVDSTLKIQPAKLEDSAVYLCASSLDRVRQGKAMNTEAFFGQGTRLTVV.